The 3 T cell receptor beta chains below all came from one sample that was sequenced in a study of CD8+CD57+ T cells in acquired aplastic anemia. The TCR beta profiling, which covered VDJ combination and CDR3 sequence, was carried out using genomic DNA as the template. TCRdb recomputed calls from the reads with MiXCR, one row per CDR3 protein. Here the sample spans about 400,000 distinct CDR3 sequences, approximately 70% being singletons. Sequenced: sorted CD4+, CD8+, or CD8+CD57+ T cells (not recorded which) from PBMCs. The receptors here all came from a human donor in good health, serving as a control.

This clonotype appeared a few times. V gene TRBV6-4 combines with J gene TRBJ1-2, with 7 bases aligning to TRBD1. There are 21 residues in the CDR3. Germline CDR1 and CDR2: MRHNA and SNTAGT. V lost 2 bases and J lost 3; bases outside the gene matches: 24. This chain's CDR3 is CASSDGPKPGQRVIRDYGYTF. The CDR3 DNA is TGTGCCAGCAGTGACGGACCCAAACCGGGACAGCGGGTAATAAGGGACTATGGCTACACCTTC.

This clonotype is a singleton in its sample. This rearrangement joins TRBV11-3 to TRBJ1-4; D perhaps matches TRBD1 (6 bases). The germline V gene has CDR1 SGHNT and CDR2 YENEEA. V lost 8 bases and J 8 bases, leaving 15 bases between the germline ends. CDR3 size: 13 residues. In DNA form, the CDR3 reads TGTGCCAGCGGCGGGGGGGGGGGCGAAAAACTGTTTTTT. It codes for CASGGGGGEKLFF.

With regard to this clonotype: Without the conserved terminal phenylalanine or tryptophan, this CDR3 likely stems from a read error. V usage is TRBV7-3 and J usage is TRBJ2-7, with no clear D. Trimming took off 5 bases at V and 6 bases at J, with 14 bases between the two ends. The CDR3 sequence is 13 residues long. The germline CDR1 and CDR2 sequences are SGHTA and FQGTGA. The CDR3 loop is CASSMGLSPEQYI. CDR3 DNA sequence: TGTGCCAGCAGCATGGGCCTCTCCCCCGAGCAGTACATC.